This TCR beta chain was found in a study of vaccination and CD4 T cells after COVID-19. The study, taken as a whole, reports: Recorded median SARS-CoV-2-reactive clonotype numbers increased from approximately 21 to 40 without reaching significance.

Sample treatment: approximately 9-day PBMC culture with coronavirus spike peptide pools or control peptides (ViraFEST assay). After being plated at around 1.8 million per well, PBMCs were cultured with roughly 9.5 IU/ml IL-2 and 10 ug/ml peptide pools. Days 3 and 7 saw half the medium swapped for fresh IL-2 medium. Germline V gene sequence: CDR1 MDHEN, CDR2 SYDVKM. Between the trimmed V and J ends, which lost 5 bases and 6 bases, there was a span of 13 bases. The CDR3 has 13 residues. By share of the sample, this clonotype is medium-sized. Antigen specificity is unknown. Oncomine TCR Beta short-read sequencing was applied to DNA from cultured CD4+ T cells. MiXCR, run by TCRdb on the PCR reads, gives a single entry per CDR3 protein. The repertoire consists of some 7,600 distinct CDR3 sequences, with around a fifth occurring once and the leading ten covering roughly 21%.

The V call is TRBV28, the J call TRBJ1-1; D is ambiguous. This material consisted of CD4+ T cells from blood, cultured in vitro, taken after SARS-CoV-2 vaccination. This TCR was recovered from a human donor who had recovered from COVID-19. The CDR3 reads CASSVTTTAEAFF. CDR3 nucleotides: TGTGCCAGCAGTGTCACAACAACCGCTGAAGCTTTCTTT. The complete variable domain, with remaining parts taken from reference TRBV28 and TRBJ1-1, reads DVKVTQSSRYLVKRTGEKVFLECVQDMDHENMFWYRQDPGLGLRLIYFSYDVKMKEKGDIPEGYSVSREKKERFSLILESASTNQTSMYLCASSVTTTAEAFFGQGTRLTVV.